The clone carrying this T cell receptor (beta chain) was counted between two and nine times. This record belongs to a study of beta chain features in type 1 diabetes. Since all of the isolated RNA was reverse transcribed, expressed TCRB transcripts were what got sequenced. Only in-frame clones appear in the TCRdb table, and some are missing; sequencing was by immunoSEQ multiplex PCR. Here the sample spans 350,000 to 450,000 clones, 11% to 15% being singletons. Sequencing used naive CD4+ T cells from blood. The TCR was taken from a man aged 25-45 years in good health.

The CDR3 region is CSVEDLDRGLSHEQFF. CDR3 in DNA: TGCAGCGTTGAAGACCTTGACAGGGGGCTGAGCCATGAGCAGTTCTTC. The V call is TRBV29-1, the J call TRBJ2-1, with TRBD1 matching over 10 bases. This CDR3 has 16 amino acids. V was pared by 0 bases and J by 8 bases, with 10 bases of the junction left unmatched. From germline, CDR1 is SQVTM and CDR2 ANQGSEA.